Listed below are T cell receptor beta chains from one sample, sequenced in a study of cytomegalovirus exposure and HLA in healthy donors. Clones were read by immunoSEQ multiplex PCR, and TCRdb kept only the in-frame ones, dropping some. Across under 50,000 clones, the top ten clones capture 3% to 4% of the sample. The sequenced sample consisted of PBMCs. Receptors were obtained from a male donor in good health and CMV-seronegative. CDR3s include the opening cysteine and the closing phenylalanine or tryptophan.

v_call	j_call	cdr3_aa
TRBV20-1	TRBJ1-1	CSARNREAFF
TRBV9	-	CASQLGAAYNEQFF
TRBV13	TRBJ2-3	CASSLVSTGLKDTQYF
TRBV7-9	TRBJ1-3	CASSSSRGQKWSGNTIYF
TRBV18	TRBJ1-5	CASSPDYNRVGQPQHF
TRBV5-1	TRBJ2-3	CASSLALLTDTQYF
TRBV7-9	TRBJ1-2	CASSFPSGEIYGYTF
TRBV19	TRBJ1-1	CASSRGRIMNTEAFF
TRBV6-5	TRBJ1-2	CASSYSSQGGNYGYTF
TRBV19	TRBJ1-2	CASSNRQGAGYGYTF
TRBV7-2	TRBJ2-7	CASTSDRAYEQYF
TRBV29-1	TRBJ1-2	CSVGQALGYTF
TRBV5-4	TRBJ1-1	CASSLAAGAGTEAFF
TRBV5-4	TRBJ2-5	CASSSRDRDRETQYF
TRBV18	TRBJ2-5	CASSLPGRGQETQYF
TRBV4-1	TRBJ1-4	CASSKGGGNEKLFF